Following are 16 T cell receptor beta chains from one sample sequenced in a study of T cells in Graves' hyperthyroidism and ophthalmopathy. Amplification targeted TCR beta CDR3 regions from RNA transcripts. The HTBI set primed first-round TCR CDR3 RT-PCR. Using its own MiXCR run on the multiplex PCR reads, TCRdb lists one record per CDR3 protein. The sample lists about 59,000 distinct CDR3 sequences, 53% occurring once. Sample: blood. These receptors were taken from a woman aged 55-75 years with Graves' ophthalmopathy.

This chain joins TRBV6-1 and TRBJ1-4; TRBD1 matches at 9 bases. Trimming removed 4 bases from V and 8 bases from J; junction bases left unmatched: 5. Per germline, CDR1 MNHNS and CDR2 SASEGT. CDR3 length: 14 amino acids. The CDR3 reads CASSVGQGREKLFF. CDR3 nucleotide sequence: TGTGCCAGCAGTGTGGGACAGGGTAGAGAAAAACTGTTTTTT.

Only a few counts were recorded for this clonotype. This chain joins TRBV20-1 and TRBJ2-5, with 8 bases fitting TRBD2. Germline-derived CDR1 and CDR2 are DFQATT and SNEGSKA (reference sequence). V shed 3 bases, J shed 1 base, and the junction held 1 base outside the gene matches. This CDR3 is built from 13 residues. For the CDR3, the DNA is TGCAGTGCTAGGGGACTAGGCCAAGAGACCCAGTACTTC. It translates to CSARGLGQETQYF.

In this sample, this clonotype turned up many times. This chain joins TRBV6-1 and TRBJ2-3; tentatively, D is TRBD2 (7 bases). Germline V gene lookup returns CDR1 MNHNS and CDR2 SASEGT. V shed 8 bases and J shed 8 bases, with 17 bases lying between them. This CDR3 contains 13 residues. The chain's CDR3 is CASSDRGGGTQYF. DNA for the CDR3: TGTGCCAGCTCGGATAGGGGGGGGGGTACGCAGTATTTT.

Concerning this clonotype: At one end, the junction sequence differs from germline, possibly due to a read error. This chain connects TRBV7-9 to TRBJ1-1, with TRBD1 as a possible D gene (5 bases). This CDR3 region has 16 residues. Looked up from germline, CDR1 is SEHNR and CDR2 is FQNEAQ (reference sequence). The DNA of the CDR3 is TGTGCTAGCAGCTTAGATGGCCCGGGACTCCTCACTGAAGCTTTCTTT. Its translation: CASSLDGPGLLTEAFF.

This clonotype was seen a single time. For the CDR3, the DNA is TGTGCCAGCAGCTTACTAGTAGACCGACGCGGGGTTGGGGAGACCCAGTACTTC. Its translation: CASSLLVDRRGVGETQYF. The chain is built from TRBV7-9 and TRBJ2-5; maybe TRBD2 (6 bases). Trimming stripped 2 bases from V and 5 bases from J, with 24 bases between. Looked up from germline, CDR1 is SEHNR and CDR2 is FQNEAQ (reference sequence). This CDR3 region has 18 residues.

J is TRBJ1-5 and V is TRBV28, with D maybe TRBD1 (5 bases). V lost 5 bases to trimming and J lost 4 bases, with 9 bases between them. Germline CDR1 is MDHEN and CDR2 is SYDVKM. This CDR3 comprises 13 residues. CDR3 coding DNA: TGTGCCAGCAGTCGACAGCAAAATCAGCCCCAGCATTTT. Translated: CASSRQQNQPQHF.

As to this clonotype: Since no conserved phenylalanine or tryptophan closes the CDR3, a read error is the likely cause. The chain joins TRBV7-9 to TRBJ2-7, with 11 bases aligning to TRBD1. CDR3 length equals 16 residues. CDR1 SEHNR and CDR2 FQNEAQ come from the germline V gene (reference sequence). Unmatched junction bases numbered 9, after V lost 5 bases and J lost 3 bases. CDR3 bases: TGTGCCAGCAGCCTCCCACTGGGACAGGGGGACTACGAGCAGTACCCC. Protein sequence: CASSLPLGQGDYEQYP.

There are many counts of this clonotype. The rearrangement joins TRBV15 to TRBJ2-1; D is perhaps TRBD2 (5 bases). Germline V lookup: CDR1 LNHNV, CDR2 YYDKDF (reference sequence). The CDR3 covers 14 residues. V lost 5 bases to trimming and J lost 9 bases, with 17 bases between them. The chain's CDR3 is CATSSWGVPGEQFF. CDR3 sequence (DNA): TGTGCCACCAGCTCCTGGGGAGTACCGGGTGAGCAGTTCTTC.

This clonotype came up many times. The genes are TRBV11-2 and TRBJ2-1, with D perhaps TRBD2 (5 bases). Deletions cut 4 bases from V and 5 bases from J, with 18 bases between. This CDR3 contains 16 residues. From germline, CDR1 is SGHAT and CDR2 FQNNGV. The CDR3 is CASSSGLSQPDNEQFF. The CDR3 DNA reads TGTGCCAGCAGCTCAGGACTGTCCCAACCCGACAATGAGCAGTTCTTC.

This sequence joins TRBV19 and TRBJ2-1, with D tentatively TRBD1 or TRBD2 (6 bases each). Germline CDR1 LNHDA, CDR2 SQIVND (reference sequence). The CDR3 totals 15 residues. Trimming shortened V by 11 bases and J by 0 bases, and 17 bases separated the two germline ends. The CDR3 reads CASRGVGSSYNEQFF. The DNA for the CDR3 is TGTGCCTCAAGGGGGGTTGGGAGCTCCTACAATGAGCAGTTCTTC.

The chain combines TRBV20-1 with TRBJ1-2, with D unresolved. CDR3 length: 12 residues. The V and J ends lost 0 bases and 8 bases respectively, with 10 bases between them. Per germline, CDR1 DFQATT and CDR2 SNEGSKA (reference sequence). CDR3 amino acids: CSAREEVLGYTF. CDR3 nucleotide sequence: TGCAGTGCTAGAGAGGAGGTTCTAGGCTACACCTTC.

A note on this clonotype: The junction shows a germline mismatch at one end, possibly a read error. The chain recombines TRBV9 with TRBJ2-6; possibly TRBD2 for D (6 bases). From germline, CDR1 is SGDLS and CDR2 YYNGEE. The CDR3 totals 18 residues. This CDR3 is CASSVVGGDPSGANALTF. CDR3 DNA: TGTGCCAGCAGCGTAGTCGGGGGAGACCCCTCTGGGGCCAACGCCCTGACTTTC. Together with reference TRBV9 and TRBJ2-6, the CDR3 gives the full variable domain: DSGVTQTPKHLITATGQRVTLRCSPRSGDLSVYWYQQSLDQGLQFLIQYYNGEERAKGNILERFSAQQFPDLHSELNLSSLELGDSALYFCASSVVGGDPSGANALTFGAGSRLTVL.

This clonotype was seen repeatedly, ten times or more. The chain recombines TRBV5-1 with TRBJ2-3, with 12 positions matching TRBD2. This CDR3 comprises 14 residues. The germline V gene has CDR1 SGHRS and CDR2 YFSETQ. V lost 2 bases and J lost 7; bases outside the gene matches: 2. The CDR3 DNA sequence: TGCGCCAGCAGCTTCGGGACTAGCGGGCATACGCAGTATTTT. It translates to CASSFGTSGHTQYF.

This rearrangement joins TRBV5-5 to TRBJ2-7, with TRBD1 identical over 7 bases. Per germline, CDR1 SGHKS and CDR2 YYEKEE (reference sequence). The CDR3 sequence is 14 residues long. The J segment lost 4 bases and the V segment lost 4 bases, leaving 8 bases of the junction unmatched. The CDR3, as DNA: TGTGCCAGCAGCCACAGGGGCGCGACTTACGAGCAGTACTTC. Its protein is CASSHRGATYEQYF.

V and J are TRBV10-3 and TRBJ1-2; D gene unclear. Trimming left V 6 bases short and J 2 bases short, with 7 bases between. CDR1 ENHRY and CDR2 SYGVKD come from the germline V gene. The CDR3 consists of 12 residues. CDR3 amino acids: CAIRSDNYGYTF. The CDR3 nucleotides are TGTGCCATCAGGAGTGACAACTATGGCTACACCTTC.

This clonotype came up many times. V and J are TRBV2 and TRBJ2-7; D not certain. Germline values: CDR1 SNHLY, CDR2 FYNNEI. Trimming pared 4 bases from V and 0 bases from J, leaving 13 bases between. The CDR3 is 15 residues long. Here the CDR3 reads CASSGRYLSSYEQYF. CDR3 bases: TGTGCCAGCAGTGGGAGATACTTAAGCTCCTACGAGCAGTACTTC.